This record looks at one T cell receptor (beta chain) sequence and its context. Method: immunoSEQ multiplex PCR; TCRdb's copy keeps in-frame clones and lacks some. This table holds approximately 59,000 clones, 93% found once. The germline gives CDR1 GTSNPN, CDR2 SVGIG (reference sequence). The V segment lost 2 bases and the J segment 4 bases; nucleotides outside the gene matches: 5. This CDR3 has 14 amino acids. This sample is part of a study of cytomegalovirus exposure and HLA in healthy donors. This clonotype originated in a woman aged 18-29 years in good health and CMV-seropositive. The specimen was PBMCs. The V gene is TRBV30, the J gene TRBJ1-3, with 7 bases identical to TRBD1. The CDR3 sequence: CAWSTRTGGNTIYF. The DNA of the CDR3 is TGTGCCTGGAGTACCCGGACAGGCGGAAACACCATATATTTT.